What follows describes a single T cell receptor (beta chain). Antigen: not known. The data were obtained in a study of long-term antiretroviral therapy in people with HIV. Study-level information: It was about a decade before the 2015 immediate-ART recommendation that the earliest samples were taken. General observations from the study: Collection spanned 2004 to 2017; ART regimens may be less effective than current ones.

Samples were assayed with immunoSEQ v3.0 at survey level. Here immunoSEQ multiplex PCR was the method, and the copy in TCRdb shows in-frame clones only, minus some. This sample has roughly 20,000 clones, with around 86% found just once. Inclusion required at least two post-ART and at least one pre-ART PBMC samples. Before they underwent DNA extraction, samples held roughly 0.95-11 million cryopreserved PBMC. The CDR3 runs 14 residues. This chain links TRBV21-1 with TRBJ2-3. TRBV21-1 is annotated as a pseudogene. The clonotype originates from a man between 40 and 49 years old with HIV. The material sequenced was unsorted PBMCs, taken 0.5 years after starting antiretroviral therapy. CDR3 bases: TGTGCCAGCAGCATAAGGGATAGCACAGATACGCAGTATTTT. Its protein product is CASSIRDSTDTQYF.